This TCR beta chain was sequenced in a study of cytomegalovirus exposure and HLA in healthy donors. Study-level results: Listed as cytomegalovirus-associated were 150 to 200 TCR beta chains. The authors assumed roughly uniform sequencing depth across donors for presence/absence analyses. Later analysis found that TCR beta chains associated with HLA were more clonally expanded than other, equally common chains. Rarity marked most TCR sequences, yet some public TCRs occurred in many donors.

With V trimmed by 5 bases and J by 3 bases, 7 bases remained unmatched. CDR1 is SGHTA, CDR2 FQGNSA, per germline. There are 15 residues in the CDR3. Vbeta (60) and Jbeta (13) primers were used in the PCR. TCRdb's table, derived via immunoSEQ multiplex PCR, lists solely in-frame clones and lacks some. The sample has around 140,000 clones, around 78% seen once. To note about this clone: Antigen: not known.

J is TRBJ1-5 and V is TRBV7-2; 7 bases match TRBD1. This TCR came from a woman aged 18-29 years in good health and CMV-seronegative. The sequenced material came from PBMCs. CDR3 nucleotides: TGTGCCAGCAGCAACAGGGGACTCAACAATCAGCCCCAGCATTTT. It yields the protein CASSNRGLNNQPQHF.